This T cell receptor (beta chain) was retrieved from a study of blood T cell repertoires in COVID-19 (dated by TCRdb to 2020 to 2022). Describing the broader study: Samples from collaborators originated in the United States, Italy and Spain and spanned both the acute and convalescent phases of COVID-19. The repertoires were released in a freely available public database intended as a resource for research on the immune response to SARS-CoV-2. A de-identified subject ID, COVID-19 status, age in years and sex were almost always included in the sample metadata. The material from the prospective study consisted of cDNA or gDNA derived from T cells, B-cell-depleted T cells, or PBMCs. The samples were drawn from the first 160 participants of the ongoing ImmuneRACE study and from some 1,300 subjects provided by 6 global collaborators. Where HLA class I and class II types were available, the types were taken from metadata supplied by the sample provider, not from assay-based typing. Deeply sampled blood TCRbeta repertoires from subjects exposed to, actively infected with, or recovered from COVID-19 were included in the dataset.

The research as a whole found: How much clinical and demographic metadata was included differed by source and by participant, and the metadata was provided uncurated.

In the case of this clone: Its antigen is currently not known. No base quality information exists; no much larger clone differs at one position.

The collaborating institutions used their own protocols to collect whole blood in K2EDTA tubes. For TCRbeta analysis, collaborator samples were shipped as frozen whole blood, as isolated PBMCs, or as DNA extracted from either sample type. TCRbeta CDR3 regions were amplified from genomic DNA using the immunoSEQ Assay, a bias-controlled multiplex PCR. Regarding the original processing steps: Nucleated cell counts per sample were estimated from amplification of reference gene primers within the assay. Sequence reads were collapsed and filtered to measure the absolute abundance of every unique TCRbeta CDR3 rearrangement. Productive Simpson clonality was computed per sample as the square root of Simpson's diversity index over productive rearrangements. This is the immuneACCESS table as TCRdb keeps it, with only in-frame sequences that have V and J called. A part of the clones is gone; compared with another copy, unresolved V genes explain less than half, and the rest is unexplained. V and J calls and clone size come straight from that table; D and trimming were deduced from the DNA. This sample lists around 200,000 clones; more than 75% were detected once. 1.5% to 2% of the sample lies in the top ten.

The receptor was derived from a middle-aged man with active or convalescent COVID-19. Material for sequencing was peripheral blood.

The CDR3 corresponds to CASSPFAADSNEKLFF. In nucleotide form, the sequence is TGTGCCAGCAGTCCATTCGCGGCAGACTCTAATGAAAAACTGTTTTTT. The chain joins TRBV28 to TRBJ1-4, with the D gene uncertain. V gives up 5 bases and J gives up 3 bases, and the segment between their germline ends measures 16 bases. The CDR1 and CDR2 encoded by the germline V gene are MDHEN and SYDVKM. The CDR3 goes from the cysteine to the phenylalanine over 16 residues. Just the 48-base CDR3 DNA is kept, in frame starting at base 1. Where the CDR3 stops, the reference TRBV28 and TRBJ1-4 genes take over; the full variable domain is DVKVTQSSRYLVKRTGEKVFLECVQDMDHENMFWYRQDPGLGLRLIYFSYDVKMKEKGDIPEGYSVSREKKERFSLILESASTNQTSMYLCASSPFAADSNEKLFFGSGTQLSVL.